These T cell receptor beta chains were read from a single sample in a study of neoadjuvant nivolumab and ipilimumab in lung cancer. Here immunoSEQ multiplex PCR was the method, and the copy in TCRdb shows in-frame clones only, minus some. The sample has more than 20,000 clones; around 83% are singletons. The sequenced sample was tumor tissue, obtained after neoadjuvant nivolumab, alone or with ipilimumab, at or shortly before surgery. Source of these receptors: an adult with non-small cell lung cancer. Both conserved end residues are trimmed from each CDR3. The order of the fields is V gene, J gene, D gene, CDR3 protein. The D gene is left open where the match is weak.

v_call: TRBV11-3
j_call: TRBJ1-2
d_call: .
cdr3_aa: ASSDTSSYGYT

v_call: TRBV25-1
j_call: TRBJ2-5
d_call: .
cdr3_aa: ASSELGTGTRETQY

v_call: TRBV10-1
j_call: TRBJ2-7
d_call: TRBD1
cdr3_aa: ASSEYAQGGYEQY

v_call: TRBV5-5
j_call: TRBJ2-6
d_call: .
cdr3_aa: ASSLNPSSGANVLT

v_call: TRBV2
j_call: TRBJ1-5
d_call: .
cdr3_aa: ASSDGKGNQPQH

v_call: TRBV29-1
j_call: TRBJ2-5
d_call: TRBD1
cdr3_aa: SVPAPGGSQETQY

v_call: TRBV6-1
j_call: TRBJ1-1
d_call: .
cdr3_aa: ASFIGVELEVAF

v_call: TRBV11-1
j_call: TRBJ1-1
d_call: .
cdr3_aa: ASSLRTMNTEAF

v_call: TRBV30
j_call: TRBJ2-2
d_call: .
cdr3_aa: AWSVGGGGGELF

v_call: TRBV27
j_call: TRBJ1-5
d_call: TRBD1
cdr3_aa: ASSFTGGVSNQPQH

v_call: TRBV5-1
j_call: TRBJ2-6
d_call: TRBD1
cdr3_aa: ASSLPGTAGANVLT

v_call: TRBV6-5
j_call: TRBJ1-5
d_call: .
cdr3_aa: ASSPLGGWGQPQH

v_call: TRBV7-6
j_call: TRBJ2-2
d_call: .
cdr3_aa: ASSLVRQGGELF

v_call: TRBV2
j_call: TRBJ1-2
d_call: .
cdr3_aa: ASSDSFADGYT

v_call: TRBV18
j_call: TRBJ1-5
d_call: .
cdr3_aa: ASSPDRVFNQPQH

v_call: TRBV5-1
j_call: TRBJ1-1
d_call: TRBD1
cdr3_aa: ASSGGWVTGATEAF

v_call: TRBV2
j_call: TRBJ1-5
d_call: .
cdr3_aa: ASSVWEFGNQPQH

v_call: TRBV6-6
j_call: TRBJ2-1
d_call: .
cdr3_aa: ASRETYNEQF

v_call: TRBV6-5
j_call: TRBJ2-5
d_call: TRBD2
cdr3_aa: ASGSGSGRETQY

v_call: TRBV30
j_call: TRBJ1-5
d_call: TRBD1
cdr3_aa: AWSKSGQGVGQPQH

v_call: TRBV5-1
j_call: TRBJ2-7
d_call: TRBD2
cdr3_aa: ASSLALAGAYEQY

v_call: TRBV2
j_call: TRBJ2-7
d_call: .
cdr3_aa: ASSGWGGRPYEQY